These 28 T cell receptor beta chains were sequenced from one sample in a study of CD8+ T cells in alopecia areata. cDNA serving as the sequencing template came from extracted, reverse transcribed RNA. Repertoires were generated with immunoSEQ multiplex PCR, while TCRdb's copy carries only in-frame clones and drops some. The sample lists under 300,000 clones, roughly two thirds occurring once. Sequences were derived from CD4+ T cells sorted from blood, sampled at week 0. These receptors originate from a human donor with alopecia areata.

This clone has ten or more counts. This chain joins TRBV4-2 and TRBJ1-2, with TRBD1 matching 9 bases. The trim removed 0 bases at V and 6 bases at J, leaving 5 bases unmatched. From germline, CDR1 is LGHNA and CDR2 YNFKEQ. This CDR3 has 15 residues. This CDR3 is CASSQEDRGADGYTF. CDR3 DNA sequence: TGTGCCAGCAGCCAAGAGGACAGGGGTGCCGATGGCTACACCTTC.

This clone has only one observation. The genes are TRBV30 and TRBJ2-5; D is perhaps TRBD1 (5 bases). Trimming took 3 bases from V and 6 from J, leaving 23 bases between them. This CDR3 is 16 amino acids long. The germline CDR1 and CDR2 sequences are GTSNPN and SVGIG (reference sequence). The chain's CDR3 is CAWSPAARTQGQTQYF. The CDR3 nucleotides are TGTGCCTGGAGCCCAGCCGCCCGGACCCAGGGCCAGACCCAGTACTTC.

The gene calls are TRBV4-3 and TRBJ2-3; no clear D. Trimming cost V 0 bases and J 0 bases, with 13 bases left between them. The CDR3 has 17 residues. Germline V gene sequence: CDR1 LGHNA, CDR2 YSLEER. This CDR3 is CASSQEAGTASTDTQYF. CDR3 coding DNA: TGCGCCAGCAGCCAAGAGGCTGGAACTGCTAGCACAGATACGCAGTATTTT.

The chain couples TRBV29-1 to TRBJ2-3; no firm D call. The CDR3 extends over 12 amino acids. The ends were cut back, 4 bases at V and 6 bases at J, with 11 bases in the middle. Germline-derived CDR1 and CDR2 are SQVTM and ANQGSEA. CDR3 bases: TGCAGCGTTGGAGAGGATGGGGATACGCAGTATTTT. Protein product: CSVGEDGDTQYF.

The rearrangement uses TRBV25-1 and TRBJ1-1; D call uncertain. There are 12 residues in the CDR3. Looked up from germline, CDR1 is MGHDK and CDR2 is SYGVNS. Trimming took off 8 bases at V and 7 bases at J, with 14 bases between the two ends. The CDR3 protein is CASGSGFGEAFF. The CDR3, as DNA: TGTGCCAGCGGTTCTGGGTTTGGTGAAGCTTTCTTT.

This clone has just one count. The chain employs TRBV5-1 and TRBJ2-7; D gene unclear. Germline CDR1 and CDR2: SGHRS and YFSETQ. CDR3 length equals 12 residues. Trimming cost V 3 bases and J 3 bases, with 7 bases left between them. The CDR3 coding sequence is TGCGCCAGCAGCTCACCCTTCTACGAGCAGTACTTC. Protein product: CASSSPFYEQYF.

This chain uses TRBV7-2 with TRBJ2-5; 8 positions match TRBD1. The V gene's germline CDR1 is SGHTA and CDR2 FQGNSA. The CDR3 sequence is 14 residues long. The ends lost 3 bases at V and 3 bases at J; junction bases unmatched: 3. CDR3 amino acids: CASSLVDREETQYF. The DNA of the CDR3 is TGTGCCAGCAGCTTGGTGGACAGGGAAGAGACCCAGTACTTC.

The chain recombines TRBV5-1 with TRBJ1-6, with TRBD1 matching over 7 bases. V trimming: 4 bases; J trimming: 9 bases; junction bases outside the gene matches: 10. This CDR3 is 15 amino acids long. Germline V gene lookup returns CDR1 SGHRS and CDR2 YFSETQ. The CDR3 sequence: CASSPGGVESSPLHF. CDR3 coding DNA: TGCGCCAGCAGCCCAGGGGGAGTCGAAAGTTCACCCCTCCACTTT.

The rearrangement uses TRBV4-2 and TRBJ1-4, with TRBD1 matching 9 bases. Looked up from germline, CDR1 is LGHNA and CDR2 is YNFKEQ. With 0 bases clipped from V and 4 bases from J, the junction kept 3 bases outside the gene matches. CDR3 length: 16 residues. CDR3 residues: CASSQDLGQGNEKLFF. The CDR3 DNA reads as TGTGCCAGCAGCCAAGATCTGGGACAGGGTAATGAAAAACTGTTTTTT.

The chain has TRBV6-5 and TRBJ1-5; no firm D call. In germline, CDR1 is MNHEY, CDR2 SVGAGI. The germline V and J ends were trimmed by 5 bases and 6 bases, with 11 bases remaining between them. This CDR3 region has 13 residues. CDR3 nucleotide sequence: TGTGCCAGCAGTCCGGACGGGCGTCAGCCCCAGCATTTT. Translating gives CASSPDGRQPQHF.

The gene calls are TRBV5-1 and TRBJ2-5, with D perhaps being TRBD1 or TRBD2 (5 bases each). The V gene's germline CDR1 is SGHRS and CDR2 YFSETQ. The V end was cut by 4 bases, the J end by 2 bases, with 9 bases between. This CDR3 contains 13 residues. The CDR3 region is CASSTGPQETQYF. DNA of the CDR3: TGCGCCAGCAGCACGGGACCACAAGAGACCCAGTACTTC. The full variable domain, rest sourced from reference TRBV5-1 and TRBJ2-5, is KAGVTQTPRYLIKTRGQQVTLSCSPISGHRSVSWYQQTPGQGLQFLFEYFSETQRNKGNFPGRFSGRQFSNSRSEMNVSTLELGDSALYLCASSTGPQETQYFGPGTRLLVL.

This clone was seen once. V usage is TRBV7-2 and J usage is TRBJ1-6, with 7 bases aligning to TRBD1. The CDR3 length is 14 residues. The V and J ends lost 5 bases and 10 bases, in that order; junction bases with no gene match: 8. The germline CDR1 and CDR2 sequences are SGHTA and FQGNSA. The CDR3 is CASSAHRGNSPLHF. CDR3 nucleotides: TGTGCCAGCAGCGCTCACAGGGGTAACTCACCCCTCCACTTT.

The rearrangement uses TRBV2 and TRBJ2-2; D not resolved. This CDR3 spans 13 amino acids. V was clipped by 4 bases and J by 7 bases, with 10 bases between them. From germline, CDR1 is SNHLY and CDR2 FYNNEI. CDR3 sequence: CASSGSYLGELFF. CDR3 in DNA: TGTGCCAGCAGTGGTTCCTATCTCGGGGAGCTGTTTTTT.

The V call is TRBV12-2, the J call TRBJ2-7; the D segment call TRBD2 is taken from the table without a DNA check. TRBV12-2 is marked as a pseudogene. The CDR3 is 15 amino acids. For the CDR3, the DNA is TGTGCAAGTCGCGACCCGGGAGTTCCACCTTACGAGCAGTACTTC. Translated, it gives CASRDPGVPPYEQYF.

The V gene is TRBV6-1, the J gene TRBJ2-3, with D unresolved. The CDR3 is 13 residues long. Germline V gene sequence: CDR1 MNHNS, CDR2 SASEGT. Trimming took off 6 bases at V and 2 bases at J, with 9 bases between the two ends. CDR3 nucleotides: TGTGCCAGCAGGGGCCACGACACAGATACGCAGTATTTT. Its protein is CASRGHDTDTQYF.

V gene TRBV29-1 combines with J gene TRBJ2-7, with D possibly TRBD2 on 6 matching bases. The V and J ends lost 7 bases and 5 bases respectively, with 15 bases between them. Germline CDR1 and CDR2: SQVTM and ANQGSEA. This CDR3 comprises 12 residues. The CDR3, as DNA: TGCAGCGCCCGCGGGGTAGCCGACGAGCAGTACTTC. This gives the protein CSARGVADEQYF.

The chain has TRBV20-1 and TRBJ2-5; 8 bases align to TRBD2. The CDR3 extends over 11 amino acids. Germline V gives CDR1 DFQATT, CDR2 SNEGSKA (reference sequence). Losses at the gene ends were 8 bases for V and 5 bases for J; bases not matched to a gene: 4. The CDR3 DNA reads as TGCAGTCGCTCGGGGGGGGAGACCCAGTACTTC. Translation gives CSRSGGETQYF.

This clone came up once. The chain employs TRBV29-1 and TRBJ1-1; TRBD1 aligns across 7 bases. This CDR3 has 13 residues. Germline CDR1 and CDR2: SQVTM and ANQGSEA. V lost 7 bases to trimming and J lost 0 bases; unmatched junction nucleotides: 5. CDR3 loop: CSAKGQLNTEAFF. In DNA form, the CDR3 reads TGCAGCGCCAAGGGACAGCTGAACACTGAAGCTTTCTTT.

This clone was seen a single time. The chain has TRBV7-2 and TRBJ2-4, with D unresolved. Trimming took 1 base from V and 0 from J, leaving 19 bases between them. The CDR3 has 19 amino acids. Per the germline V gene, CDR1 is SGHTA and CDR2 is FQGNSA. As DNA, the CDR3 is TGTGCCAGCAGCTTAGTGGTAGGCGCCCGTATCCTAGCCAAAAACATTCAGTACTTC. It translates to CASSLVVGARILAKNIQYF. Filled out from reference TRBV7-2 and TRBJ2-4, the complete variable domain reads GAGVSQSPSNKVTEKGKDVELRCDPISGHTALYWYRQSLGQGLEFLIYFQGNSAPDKSGLPSDRFSAERTGGSVSTLTIQRTQQEDSAVYLCASSLVVGARILAKNIQYFGAGTRLSVL.

In the case of this clone: Other DNA sequences in this specimen translate into the identical CDR3. The chain joins TRBV9 to TRBJ1-1; no clear D gene. Per germline, CDR1 SGDLS and CDR2 YYNGEE. V dropped 2 bases and J dropped 0 bases, with 5 bases sitting between them. There are 13 residues in the CDR3. The CDR3 DNA reads TGTGCCAGCAGCGTGACATTGAACACTGAAGCTTTCTTT. Encoded protein: CASSVTLNTEAFF. The whole variable domain, filled in from reference TRBV9 and TRBJ1-1, reads DSGVTQTPKHLITATGQRVTLRCSPRSGDLSVYWYQQSLDQGLQFLIQYYNGEERAKGNILERFSAQQFPDLHSELNLSSLELGDSALYFCASSVTLNTEAFFGQGTRLTVV.

V gene TRBV5-1 combines with J gene TRBJ2-6; a possible D gene is TRBD1 (6 bases). This CDR3 comprises 18 residues. Germline V gives CDR1 SGHRS, CDR2 YFSETQ. Deletions cut 5 bases from V and 0 bases from J, with 18 bases between. This chain's CDR3 is CASRPQGRSSSGANVLTF. CDR3 in DNA: TGCGCCAGCAGGCCACAGGGAAGGTCCTCCTCTGGGGCCAACGTCCTGACTTTC. The variable domain in full, completed from reference TRBV5-1 and TRBJ2-6, reads KAGVTQTPRYLIKTRGQQVTLSCSPISGHRSVSWYQQTPGQGLQFLFEYFSETQRNKGNFPGRFSGRQFSNSRSEMNVSTLELGDSALYLCASRPQGRSSSGANVLTFGAGSRLTVL.

The sample holds a few counts of this clone. The chain uses TRBV7-2 and TRBJ1-6; a possible D gene is TRBD1 (5 bases). Trimming cost V 1 base and J 10 bases, with 8 bases left between them. Germline V gives CDR1 SGHTA, CDR2 FQGNSA. The CDR3 is 13 amino acids. This chain's CDR3 is CASSLDGDSPLHF. The DNA for the CDR3 is TGTGCCAGCAGCTTAGATGGGGACTCACCCCTCCACTTT.

This clone has only one observation. The same CDR3 can be traced to other DNA sequences in this sample. The chain links TRBV29-1 to TRBJ2-5; D remains ambiguous. Between the trimmed V and J ends, which lost 5 bases and 5 bases, there was a span of 9 bases. The V gene's germline CDR1 is SQVTM and CDR2 ANQGSEA. The CDR3 has 11 amino acids. The DNA for the CDR3 is TGCAGCGTTCCTGCTGGGGAGACCCAGTACTTC. Protein sequence: CSVPAGETQYF.

The rearrangement uses TRBV25-1 and TRBJ1-2; D call uncertain. The V end was cut by 1 base, the J end by 4 bases, with 4 bases between. From germline, CDR1 is MGHDK and CDR2 SYGVNS. This CDR3 region has 12 residues. Here the CDR3 reads CASSELGYGYTF. The CDR3 coding sequence is TGTGCCAGCAGTGAATTGGGCTATGGCTACACCTTC.

This rearrangement joins TRBV18 to TRBJ1-1; a weak D match, TRBD1 (5 bases). V lost 5 bases and J 5 bases, leaving 12 bases between the germline ends. The CDR3 length is 13 residues. The V gene's germline CDR1 is KGHSH and CDR2 LQKENI. The DNA of the CDR3 is TGTGCCAGCTCAGCCAACGGGGGGACTGAAGCTTTCTTT. Translating it yields CASSANGGTEAFF.

This clone was observed a few times. The CDR3 loop reads CSVETRLAETDTQYF. For the CDR3, the DNA is TGCAGCGTTGAAACTAGACTAGCGGAGACAGATACGCAGTATTTT. V gene TRBV29-1 combines with J gene TRBJ2-3, with 9 bases that match TRBD2. The CDR3 sequence is 15 residues long. With 2 bases clipped from V and 3 bases from J, the junction kept 6 bases outside the gene matches. Germline CDR1 reads SQVTM; CDR2 reads ANQGSEA.

The rearrangement uses TRBV4-3 and TRBJ1-5; D unresolved. Germline V lookup: CDR1 LGHNA, CDR2 YSLEER. The CDR3 loop spans 15 amino acids. The germline V and J ends were trimmed by 1 base and 4 bases, with 11 bases remaining between them. The CDR3 DNA reads as TGCGCCAGCAGCCAAGCCGCGGTTGGGAATCAGCCCCAGCATTTT. Translation gives CASSQAAVGNQPQHF.

In its sample, this clone was seen a few times. This chain links TRBV29-1 with TRBJ2-1; D is perhaps TRBD2 (6 bases). Trimming removed 7 bases at V and 13 bases at J, with 17 bases between. Germline CDR1 reads SQVTM; CDR2 reads ANQGSEA. This CDR3 has 11 amino acids. The CDR3 loop is CSAISGTAQFF. In DNA form, the CDR3 reads TGCAGCGCCATCTCCGGGACTGCTCAGTTCTTC.